This TCR beta chain was sequenced in a study of cytomegalovirus exposure and HLA in healthy donors. Background on the study: Among the roughly 370 genotyped donors, approximately 82% were placed in the Caucasian-associated ancestry cluster.

Regarding the study as a whole: Common viral pathogens seemed, in a later analysis, to connect with several of the most significant clusters. The study flagged around 160 TCR beta chains as cytomegalovirus-associated. A cluster of highly shared sequence variants was likely a sequencing artifact.

The PCR made use of 60 Vbeta and 13 Jbeta primers. Measured with immunoSEQ multiplex PCR; TCRdb has only the in-frame clones, and not every one. The table has roughly 200,000 clones, around 86% seen once. The sample holds a few counts of this clone. Its antigen is unidentified. CDR1 and CDR2 from the germline V gene are SGHNT and YYREEE (reference sequence). Trimming took 7 bases from V and 1 from J; bases not matched to a gene: 4. The CDR3 contains 14 residues. The specimen sequenced was PBMCs. The sequence derives from a man under 40 in good health and CMV-seronegative. The chain couples TRBV5-4 to TRBJ2-1; 8 bases are shared with TRBD2. The CDR3 DNA reads as TGTGCCAGCGGAATAGCGGGGTCCTACAATGAGCAGTTCTTC. This translates into CASGIAGSYNEQFF.